What follows are 13 T cell receptor beta chains derived from one specimen sequenced in a study of shared clonotypes between healthy human individuals. The table came from immunoSEQ multiplex PCR; TCRdb's copy has only in-frame clones and leaves some out. The table shows some 350,000 clones, with approximately 79% occurring only once. Sequenced input: memory CD4+ T cells sorted from blood. Subset given: CD45RA-negative fraction. These receptors were collected from a man under 40 in good health.

V is TRBV5-5 and J is TRBJ1-5; 8 nucleotides agree with TRBD1. The CDR3 covers 17 residues. The V and J ends lost 2 bases and 0 bases, in that order; junction bases with no gene match: 7. Per germline, CDR1 SGHKS and CDR2 YYEKEE (reference sequence). CDR3 coding DNA: TGTGCCAGCAGCTTATGGGACAGGACATATAGCAATCAGCCCCAGCATTTT. Encoded protein: CASSLWDRTYSNQPQHF.

The CDR3 is CASSPALTSGSGEQYF. The DNA for the CDR3 is TGCGCCAGCAGCCCGGCCCTGACTAGCGGGAGTGGCGAGCAGTACTTC. The V gene is TRBV5-1, the J gene TRBJ2-7, with 12 bases identical to TRBD2. CDR1 is SGHRS and CDR2 is YFSETQ in the germline V gene. The ends lost 4 bases at V and 6 bases at J; junction bases unmatched: 11. The CDR3 loop spans 16 amino acids.

The genes are TRBV2 and TRBJ2-3; D remains unclear. Trimming pared 4 bases from V and 0 bases from J, leaving 8 bases between. CDR1 is SNHLY and CDR2 is FYNNEI in the germline V gene. This CDR3 is built from 14 residues. This CDR3 reads CASSGPTSTDTQYF. DNA for the CDR3: TGTGCCAGCAGTGGGCCGACTAGCACAGATACGCAGTATTTT.

This chain links TRBV2 with TRBJ1-6, with a possible D match to TRBD1 (5 bases). CDR3 length equals 17 residues. The germline V gene has CDR1 SNHLY and CDR2 FYNNEI. Trimming cost V 3 bases and J 1 base, with 13 bases left between them. Written as DNA, the CDR3 is TGTGCCAGCAGTGACAATAGGGGTGGGTCCTATAATTCACCCCTCCACTTT. Amino acid sequence: CASSDNRGGSYNSPLHF.

This clone was counted between two and nine times. This chain uses TRBV10-3 with TRBJ1-1, with D possibly being TRBD1 (6 bases). This CDR3 is 14 amino acids long. V was pared by 6 bases and J by 2 bases, with 13 bases between. Germline CDR1 ENHRY, CDR2 SYGVKD. The CDR3 region is CAISTGTSNTEAFF. Written as DNA, the CDR3 is TGTGCCATCAGCACAGGGACGAGTAACACTGAAGCTTTCTTT.

The V and J genes are TRBV7-2 and TRBJ2-7; D is unresolved. CDR3 size: 13 residues. Deletions cut 3 bases from V and 2 bases from J, with 8 bases between. The germline gives CDR1 SGHTA, CDR2 FQGNSA. The CDR3 loop is CASSFSPTYEQYF. The CDR3, as DNA: TGTGCCAGCAGCTTCAGCCCCACCTACGAGCAGTACTTC.

The chain recombines TRBV28 with TRBJ2-7; TRBD1 matches 7 bases. CDR3 length equals 18 residues. V dropped 2 bases and J dropped 3; count of bases not matched to a gene: 16. Per the germline V gene, CDR1 is MDHEN and CDR2 is SYDVKM. DNA for the CDR3: TGTGCCAGCAGTTTACGGGGAAGGTCGACAGGGCATTTCTACGAGCAGTACTTC. Translation: CASSLRGRSTGHFYEQYF.

The chain has TRBV11-3 and TRBJ1-1, with D possibly being TRBD1 (5 bases). There are 14 residues in the CDR3. V was clipped by 8 bases and J by 3 bases, with 16 bases between them. Germline V lookup: CDR1 SGHNT, CDR2 YENEEA. CDR3: CASQKGGGDTEAFF. For the CDR3, the DNA is TGTGCCAGCCAAAAAGGAGGAGGGGACACTGAAGCTTTCTTT.

The CDR3 DNA is TGCGCCAGCAGCCCGGTAGGGGACACCGGGGAGCTGTTTTTT. As protein: CASSPVGDTGELFF. The rearrangement links TRBV5-1 to TRBJ2-2; possible D gene TRBD1, 5 bases. The ends were cut back, 4 bases at V and 3 bases at J, with 10 bases in the middle. The CDR3 is made up of 14 amino acids. Per germline, CDR1 SGHRS and CDR2 YFSETQ. The complete variable domain, with remaining parts taken from reference TRBV5-1 and TRBJ2-2, reads KAGVTQTPRYLIKTRGQQVTLSCSPISGHRSVSWYQQTPGQGLQFLFEYFSETQRNKGNFPGRFSGRQFSNSRSEMNVSTLELGDSALYLCASSPVGDTGELFFGEGSRLTVL.

In this sample, this clone turned up once. The CDR3 coding sequence is TGTGCCAGCAGGACCACAGTGCCTCAGCCCCAGCATTTT. Translating gives CASRTTVPQPQHF. V and J are TRBV6-1 and TRBJ1-5; D unclear. CDR1 is MNHNS, CDR2 SASEGT, per germline. The length of the CDR3 is 13 residues. Trimming stripped 6 bases from V and 6 bases from J, with 12 bases between.

The chain uses TRBV11-2 and TRBJ2-7, with D hard to call. Trimming took 3 bases from V and 6 from J, leaving 15 bases between them. The germline gives CDR1 SGHAT, CDR2 FQNNGV. CDR3 size: 14 residues. CDR3 coding DNA: TGTGCCAGCAGCTTCGTCCAAGGGCAACCCGAGCAGTACTTC. It yields the protein CASSFVQGQPEQYF.

The V gene is TRBV2, the J gene TRBJ2-5, with TRBD2 matching over 7 bases. Unmatched junction bases numbered 18, after V lost 7 bases and J lost 10 bases. This CDR3 spans 15 amino acids. The germline CDR1 and CDR2 sequences are SNHLY and FYNNEI. The CDR3 coding sequence is TGTGCCAGCAAGGGAGACTCGGGGGGTGGAAAGATCCAGTACTTC. Protein sequence: CASKGDSGGGKIQYF.

The chain employs TRBV5-1 and TRBJ1-1; perhaps TRBD1 as D (5 bases). Germline values: CDR1 SGHRS, CDR2 YFSETQ. V lost 0 bases, J lost 1 base, and 7 bases lay in between. The CDR3 has 14 amino acids. The CDR3 reads CASSLGQSNTEAFF. The CDR3 DNA reads TGCGCCAGCAGCTTGGGACAGTCGAACACTGAAGCTTTCTTT.